The 23 T cell receptor beta chains listed next were all sequenced from one sample in a study of cytomegalovirus exposure and HLA in healthy donors. PCR primers comprised 60 Vbeta and 13 Jbeta primers. TCRdb's copy holds only in-frame clones and misses some; the assay was immunoSEQ multiplex PCR. In the table there are 130,000 to 150,000 clones, roughly 76% of which are singletons. The sample was PBMCs. These receptors were taken from a woman younger than 45 in good health and CMV-seronegative.

V is TRBV7-9 and J is TRBJ1-1; TRBD1 might be the D (5 bases). This CDR3 region has 15 residues. Germline V gives CDR1 SEHNR, CDR2 FQNEAQ (reference sequence). Trimming took 5 bases from V and 1 from J, leaving 14 bases between them. The CDR3 loop is CASSRSGAPNTEAFF. In DNA, the CDR3 is TGTGCCAGCAGCAGAAGTGGGGCACCGAACACTGAAGCTTTCTTT.

The genes are TRBV19 and TRBJ2-1, with TRBD2 matching 8 bases. CDR1 is LNHDA, CDR2 SQIVND, per germline (reference sequence). The V and J ends lost 7 bases and 1 base, in that order; junction bases with no gene match: 15. CDR3 length: 18 amino acids. This chain's CDR3 is CASTPGGVAGSSYNEQFF. CDR3 nucleotides: TGTGCCAGTACTCCCGGGGGGGTAGCGGGGTCATCCTACAATGAGCAGTTCTTC.

This clone is a singleton in its sample. This chain joins TRBV7-2 and TRBJ2-3; 11 bases map to TRBD2. The junction had 16 bases not matched to a gene; V was cut back by 5 bases and J by 3 bases. The CDR3 is made up of 19 amino acids. The germline V gene has CDR1 SGHTA and CDR2 FQGNSA. CDR3 nucleotides: TGTGCCAGCAGCCGACCGTCTAGCGGGAGGCCAGCTGGGACAGATACGCAGTATTTT. It yields the protein CASSRPSSGRPAGTDTQYF.

The chain couples TRBV6-1 to TRBJ1-3; perhaps TRBD1 as D (5 bases). CDR3 length: 16 amino acids. Germline V gives CDR1 MNHNS, CDR2 SASEGT. V shed 4 bases and J shed 2 bases, with 15 bases lying between them. CDR3 protein: CASSARSPGAGNTIYF. Here the CDR3 DNA reads TGTGCCAGCAGTGCACGATCACCGGGGGCTGGAAACACCATATATTTT.

A single count supports this clone. The rearrangement uses TRBV6-5 and TRBJ2-7; D is unclear. Germline CDR1 reads MNHEY; CDR2 reads SVGAGI. Trimming left V 7 bases short and J 0 bases short, with 10 bases between. This CDR3 comprises 13 residues. CDR3 region: CASNPRSSYEQYF. DNA of the CDR3: TGTGCCAGCAACCCCCGGAGCTCCTACGAGCAGTACTTC.

The chain recombines TRBV11-2 with TRBJ2-2; D possibly corresponds to TRBD1 (6 bases). The CDR3 is 13 amino acids. The V gene's germline CDR1 is SGHAT and CDR2 FQNNGV. V lost 11 bases and J lost 2, with 12 bases in between. In DNA form, the CDR3 reads TGTGCCGGAAGGACAGAAAACACCGGGGAGCTGTTTTTT. It specifies CAGRTENTGELFF. The whole variable domain, remainder taken from reference TRBV11-2 and TRBJ2-2, is EAGVAQSPRYKIIEKRQSVAFWCNPISGHATLYWYQQILGQGPKLLIQFQNNGVVDDSQLPKDRFSAERLKGVDSTLKIQPAKLEDSAVYLCAGRTENTGELFFGEGSRLTVL.

The rearrangement uses TRBV11-2 and TRBJ2-7; a possible D gene is TRBD2 (7 bases). Between the trimmed V and J ends, which lost 1 base and 2 bases, there was a span of 18 bases. The CDR3 spans 17 residues. Germline V lookup: CDR1 SGHAT, CDR2 FQNNGV. The CDR3 sequence: CASSLGRGGGAPYEQYF. The CDR3 region has the DNA TGTGCCAGCAGCTTAGGTCGGGGAGGGGGGGCCCCCTACGAGCAGTACTTC.

Here the CDR3 DNA reads TGTGCCATCAGTGAGGCTCCGGCAGGGGGCAATCAGCCCCAGCATTTT. Translating gives CAISEAPAGGNQPQHF. The chain combines TRBV10-3 with TRBJ1-5, with D possibly matching TRBD1 (6 bases). Trimming took 2 bases from V and 2 from J, leaving 13 bases between them. This CDR3 spans 16 amino acids. From germline, CDR1 is ENHRY and CDR2 SYGVKD.

The gene calls are TRBV5-1 and TRBJ1-1, with 7 bases lining up with TRBD1. From germline, CDR1 is SGHRS and CDR2 YFSETQ. CDR3 length equals 15 residues. Trimming at V came to 4 bases and at J to 1 base, leaving 7 bases not matched to a gene. The DNA for the CDR3 is TGCGCCAGCAGCATTATCCGGGACAGGAACACTGAAGCTTTCTTT. As protein: CASSIIRDRNTEAFF.

This clone was observed a handful of times. This sequence joins TRBV5-6 and TRBJ1-4; a weak D match, TRBD1 (6 bases). CDR3 length: 16 residues. The V gene lost 2 bases and the J gene lost 2 bases, with 13 bases spanning the gap. Germline values: CDR1 SGHDT, CDR2 YYEEEE. CDR3 residues: CASSLAGAHTNEKLFF. CDR3 nucleotides: TGTGCCAGCAGCTTAGCAGGGGCGCATACTAATGAAAAACTGTTTTTT.

The chain has TRBV11-2 and TRBJ2-1; TRBD1 is a possible D gene (6 bases). Trimming pared 6 bases from V and 2 bases from J, leaving 17 bases between. The CDR3 runs to 16 residues. Per germline, CDR1 SGHAT and CDR2 FQNNGV. The CDR3 DNA reads as TGTGCCAGCAGTTTGGCCCAGGGGATCACCTACAATGAGCAGTTCTTC. As protein: CASSLAQGITYNEQFF. Drawing the rest from reference TRBV11-2 and TRBJ2-1, the complete variable domain is EAGVAQSPRYKIIEKRQSVAFWCNPISGHATLYWYQQILGQGPKLLIQFQNNGVVDDSQLPKDRFSAERLKGVDSTLKIQPAKLEDSAVYLCASSLAQGITYNEQFFGPGTRLTVL.

The chain carries TRBV6-1 and TRBJ2-7; the D gene is possibly TRBD2 (5 bases). Germline CDR1 reads MNHNS; CDR2 reads SASEGT. V was trimmed by 1 base and J by 2 bases, leaving 6 bases between them. The CDR3 covers 13 residues. CDR3 in amino acids: CASSEVGAYEQYF. The CDR3, as DNA: TGTGCCAGCAGTGAAGTCGGGGCCTACGAGCAGTACTTC.

The chain combines TRBV27 with TRBJ1-5; 8 bases line up with TRBD1. Losses at the gene ends were 6 bases for V and 7 bases for J; bases not matched to a gene: 8. Germline CDR1 reads MNHEY; CDR2 reads SMNVEV (reference sequence). The CDR3 totals 14 residues. CDR3 loop: CASSHQGAGQPQHF. CDR3 nucleotides: TGTGCCAGCAGCCACCAGGGGGCCGGGCAGCCCCAGCATTTT.

The chain combines TRBV7-8 with TRBJ2-7, with D possibly matching TRBD1 (6 bases). V lost 1 base, J lost 5 bases, and 12 bases lay in between. The CDR3 extends over 14 amino acids. Germline CDR1 and CDR2: SGHVS and FQNEAQ. The CDR3 reads CASSLVGGPHEQYF. The CDR3 nucleotides are TGTGCCAGCAGCTTAGTTGGGGGCCCCCACGAGCAGTACTTC.

The chain carries TRBV7-8 and TRBJ2-7; D is undetermined. The CDR3 spans 14 residues. Between the trimmed V and J ends, which lost 8 bases and 2 bases, there was a span of 16 bases. CDR1 SGHVS and CDR2 FQNEAQ come from the germline V gene. The CDR3 protein is CASGIYGSTYEQYF. The CDR3 DNA reads TGTGCCAGCGGAATCTACGGGTCCACCTACGAGCAGTACTTC.

This clone was observed a handful of times. This rearrangement joins TRBV30 to TRBJ1-1; TRBD1 might be the D (5 bases). The CDR3 is 15 amino acids. The ends were cut back, 2 bases at V and 0 bases at J, with 13 bases in the middle. The germline CDR1 and CDR2 sequences are GTSNPN and SVGIG (reference sequence). The CDR3 loop reads CAWSRGGAMNTEAFF. The CDR3 nucleotides read TGTGCCTGGAGTCGGGGGGGAGCTATGAACACTGAAGCTTTCTTT.

This clone was recorded a few times. The V and J genes are TRBV6-1 and TRBJ2-7, with D perhaps matching TRBD1 (5 bases). Germline V gene lookup returns CDR1 MNHNS and CDR2 SASEGT. CDR3 length equals 13 residues. V dropped 1 base and J dropped 5 bases, with 9 bases sitting between them. The CDR3 DNA is TGTGCCAGCAGTGAAGGCAGGGCAAACGAGCAGTACTTC. This sequence encodes CASSEGRANEQYF.

The chain couples TRBV19 to TRBJ2-7, with a weak D call TRBD2 (6 bases). Germline lookup yields CDR1 LNHDA and CDR2 SQIVND (reference sequence). The length of the CDR3 is 15 residues. Trimming removed 3 bases from V and 0 bases from J, with 12 bases in between. CDR3 loop: CASSILAGSSYEQYF. In DNA form, the CDR3 reads TGTGCCAGTAGTATCTTGGCGGGAAGCTCCTACGAGCAGTACTTC.

This sequence joins TRBV28 and TRBJ1-2; D might be TRBD1 (5 bases). With 5 bases removed from V and 9 bases from J, the gap between germline ends came to 25 bases. The germline gives CDR1 MDHEN, CDR2 SYDVKM. This CDR3 has 16 amino acids. The CDR3 reads CASSLPPTAPFLSYTF. CDR3 DNA: TGTGCCAGCAGTCTCCCACCGACAGCCCCCTTTCTGAGCTACACCTTC.

The chain carries TRBV18 and TRBJ2-3, with TRBD2 matching 7 bases. The CDR3 loop spans 15 amino acids. Germline V gene sequence: CDR1 KGHSH, CDR2 LQKENI. With 5 bases clipped from V and 0 bases from J, the junction kept 5 bases outside the gene matches. In DNA form, the CDR3 reads TGTGCCAGCTCAGCCGCTAGCGGAAGCACAGATACGCAGTATTTT. Protein product: CASSAASGSTDTQYF.

The chain carries TRBV25-1 and TRBJ2-7; TRBD1 might be the D (6 bases). V was trimmed by 3 bases and J by 4 bases, leaving 13 bases between them. CDR3 length: 14 residues. Germline values: CDR1 MGHDK, CDR2 SYGVNS. For the CDR3, the DNA is TGTGCCAGCAGTGAGCCAGGGGCACGTTACGAGCAGTACTTC. This encodes CASSEPGARYEQYF.

The table lists this clone with a count of one. The J gene is TRBJ1-2, the V gene TRBV18; 8 nucleotides agree with TRBD1. Germline trimming cut 2 bases from V and 4 bases from J; bases unmatched to any gene: 6. Germline V gene data show CDR1 as KGHSH and CDR2 as LQKENI. CDR3 size: 15 residues. In nucleotides, the CDR3 is TGTGCCAGCTCACCAGCCGGGACAGGTAGCTATGGCTACACCTTC. Translation: CASSPAGTGSYGYTF.

This chain's CDR3 is CASSEGSSYEQYF. The CDR3 DNA sequence: TGCGCCAGCAGTGAGGGGAGCTCCTACGAGCAGTACTTC. The genes are TRBV10-1 and TRBJ2-7, with D maybe TRBD2 (5 bases). The V gene lost 2 bases and the J gene lost 0 bases, with 5 bases spanning the gap. CDR3 length: 13 amino acids. Germline CDR1 WNHNN, CDR2 SYGVQD (reference sequence).